The 19 T cell receptor beta chains below were found in one sample sequenced in a study of blood T cell repertoires in COVID-19. Data came from immunoSEQ multiplex PCR; TCRdb stores just in-frame clones and leaves some out. Altogether a few hundred thousand clones are present, around 91% being singletons, with the ten largest covering 3.5% to 4.5%. The sequencing sample was made of PBMCs or T cells enriched from blood (not recorded which). All receptors derive from a young woman with acute COVID-19.

The chain is built from TRBV7-2 and TRBJ1-2, with 9 bases fitting TRBD1. V dropped 0 bases and J dropped 7; count of bases not matched to a gene: 3. The CDR3 has 14 residues. Germline V gene sequence: CDR1 SGHTA, CDR2 FQGNSA. CDR3: CASSLALTGGGYTF. The DNA for the CDR3 is TGTGCCAGCAGCTTAGCGCTGACAGGGGGTGGCTACACCTTC.

This clone came up once. The chain links TRBV7-3 to TRBJ1-5; 8 positions match TRBD1. Germline loops: CDR1 SGHTA, CDR2 FQGTGA. The CDR3 runs to 17 residues. The junction had 16 bases not matched to a gene; V was cut back by 6 bases and J by 6 bases. The CDR3 DNA reads TGTGCCAGCAGTCGAGAACAGGGGGGCCTCGAAGGTCAGCCCCAGCATTTT. The encoded protein is CASSREQGGLEGQPQHF. The entire variable domain, with the rest obtained from reference TRBV7-3 and TRBJ1-5, is as follows: GAGVSQTPSNKVTEKGKYVELRCDPISGHTALYWYRQSLGQGPEFLIYFQGTGAADDSGLPNDRFFAVRPEGSVSTLKIQRTERGDSAVYLCASSREQGGLEGQPQHFGDGTRLSIL.

The chain uses TRBV2 and TRBJ1-2; D possibly corresponds to TRBD1 (5 bases). Trimming removed 2 bases from V and 3 bases from J, with 7 bases in between. Germline V gives CDR1 SNHLY, CDR2 FYNNEI. The CDR3 contains 13 residues. As DNA, the CDR3 is TGTGCCAGCAGTGAACAGGGTTACTATGGCTACACCTTC. The encoded protein is CASSEQGYYGYTF.

The chain is built from TRBV28 and TRBJ2-7; 11 bases match TRBD2. The CDR3 is 15 residues long. Per germline, CDR1 MDHEN and CDR2 SYDVKM. V shed 3 bases and J 5 bases; nucleotides not matched to a gene: 6. CDR3 loop: CASSLEASGRNEQYF. CDR3 coding DNA: TGTGCCAGCAGTTTGGAAGCTAGCGGGAGGAACGAGCAGTACTTC.

The genes are TRBV5-1 and TRBJ2-7; 7 nucleotides agree with TRBD1. Germline CDR1 reads SGHRS; CDR2 reads YFSETQ. This CDR3 is built from 14 residues. Germline trimming cut 5 bases from V and 4 bases from J; bases unmatched to any gene: 9. CDR3 in amino acids: CASRTTGQNYEQYF. DNA for the CDR3: TGCGCCAGCAGGACAACGGGACAGAATTACGAGCAGTACTTC.

This chain links TRBV6-5 with TRBJ1-6; no reliable D call. Per germline, CDR1 MNHEY and CDR2 SVGAGI. With 0 bases removed from V and 3 bases from J, the gap between germline ends came to 6 bases. The CDR3 consists of 15 residues. This chain's CDR3 is CASSYSASYNSPLHF. CDR3 in DNA: TGTGCCAGCAGTTACTCGGCCAGCTATAATTCACCCCTCCACTTT.

The rearrangement joins TRBV4-1 to TRBJ2-1; 7 bases line up with TRBD2. The CDR3 runs 15 residues. Trimming removed 5 bases from V and 6 bases from J; junction bases left unmatched: 10. Per the germline V gene, CDR1 is MGHRA and CDR2 is YSYEKL. CDR3 nucleotides: TGCGCCAGCAGCTTCCTCGGACTAGGAGGCAATGAGCAGTTCTTC. Its translation is CASSFLGLGGNEQFF.

V gene TRBV7-3 combines with J gene TRBJ2-7, with D perhaps matching TRBD1 (5 bases). Trimming pared 2 bases from V and 4 bases from J, leaving 12 bases between. The CDR3 is made up of 14 amino acids. CDR1 SGHTA and CDR2 FQGTGA come from the germline V gene. This CDR3 is CASSLGHGPYEQYF. As DNA, the CDR3 is TGTGCCAGCAGCTTAGGACACGGCCCATACGAGCAGTACTTC.

The genes are TRBV5-6 and TRBJ1-1; D possibly corresponds to TRBD1 (5 bases). The germline V gene encodes CDR1 SGHDT and CDR2 YYEEEE. This CDR3 is built from 15 residues. Trimming took 5 bases from V and 5 from J, leaving 19 bases between them. The CDR3 DNA sequence: TGTGCCAGCAGATCTTTAAGCAGGGAGGGGACTGAAGCTTTCTTT. Translated: CASRSLSREGTEAFF.

This clone has only a few counts. This chain joins TRBV7-2 and TRBJ2-2; 7 bases agree with TRBD2. The CDR3 sequence is 15 residues long. Germline V gives CDR1 SGHTA, CDR2 FQGNSA. The V and J ends lost 3 bases and 6 bases, in that order; junction bases with no gene match: 7. The CDR3 is CASSFRTRGAGELFF. CDR3 nucleotide sequence: TGTGCCAGCAGCTTTCGCACTCGGGGGGCCGGGGAGCTGTTTTTT.

This chain links TRBV6-5 with TRBJ1-5, with 8 bases identical to TRBD1. CDR3 length: 15 residues. The germline CDR1 and CDR2 sequences are MNHEY and SVGAGI. Unmatched junction bases numbered 3, after V lost 0 bases and J lost 5 bases. The chain's CDR3 is CASSYSSGGDQPQHF. DNA of the CDR3: TGTGCCAGCAGTTACTCCTCAGGGGGCGATCAGCCCCAGCATTTT.

J is TRBJ1-3 and V is TRBV5-1; perhaps TRBD1 as D (6 bases). Germline V CDR1 and CDR2: SGHRS, YFSETQ. Trimming pared 4 bases from V and 4 bases from J, leaving 15 bases between. The CDR3 extends over 15 amino acids. As DNA, the CDR3 is TGCGCCAGCAGCCTACAGGGTTCGGGGGGAAACACCATATATTTT. Translated, it gives CASSLQGSGGNTIYF.

The chain links TRBV19 to TRBJ1-6; 7 bases agree with TRBD1. CDR3 size: 16 residues. Trimming took 3 bases from V and 4 from J; bases not matched to a gene: 6. The germline V gene has CDR1 LNHDA and CDR2 SQIVND (reference sequence). CDR3 in amino acids: CASSITGTAYNSPLHF. As DNA, the CDR3 is TGTGCCAGTAGTATCACCGGGACAGCTTATAATTCACCCCTCCACTTT.

This chain joins TRBV5-6 and TRBJ2-3; no definite D call. CDR3 length: 15 amino acids. Germline assignment: CDR1 SGHDT and CDR2 YYEEEE. V was clipped by 0 bases and J by 0 bases, with 8 bases between them. CDR3 loop: CASSLGPTSTDTQYF. The CDR3 nucleotides are TGTGCCAGCAGCTTGGGACCGACTAGCACAGATACGCAGTATTTT.

This rearrangement joins TRBV19 to TRBJ1-4; 8 nucleotides align to TRBD1. The CDR3 covers 15 residues. The trim removed 3 bases at V and 8 bases at J, leaving 8 bases unmatched. The germline CDR1 and CDR2 sequences are LNHDA and SQIVND (reference sequence). This CDR3 is CASSIEGTGDEKLFF. CDR3 in DNA: TGTGCCAGTAGTATTGAGGGGACAGGCGACGAAAAACTGTTTTTT.

This rearrangement joins TRBV7-9 to TRBJ2-5; D is perhaps TRBD1 (5 bases). V shed 5 bases and J shed 0 bases, with 13 bases lying between them. Germline assignment: CDR1 SEHNR and CDR2 FQNEAQ (reference sequence). The length of the CDR3 is 15 residues. CDR3 residues: CASSPPDRDQETQYF. The CDR3 coding sequence is TGTGCCAGCAGCCCACCCGACAGAGACCAAGAGACCCAGTACTTC.

This sequence joins TRBV14 and TRBJ1-2, with TRBD1 matching over 8 bases. This CDR3 contains 16 residues. J lost 3 bases, V lost 0 bases, and 6 bases had no gene match. Germline V gene data show CDR1 as SGHDN and CDR2 as FVKESK. CDR3 bases: TGTGCCAGCAGCCAAGACCGCACAGGGGGTTACTATGGCTACACCTTC. Its translation is CASSQDRTGGYYGYTF.

The gene calls are TRBV28 and TRBJ1-1; D is ambiguous. This CDR3 has 13 residues. Trimming took off 8 bases at V and 1 base at J, with 11 bases between the two ends. Germline values: CDR1 MDHEN, CDR2 SYDVKM. The CDR3 loop is CASGDGQNTEAFF. In nucleotides, the CDR3 is TGTGCCAGCGGAGACGGCCAGAACACTGAAGCTTTCTTT.

This sequence joins TRBV7-3 and TRBJ2-2, with a tentative D call TRBD1 (6 bases). This CDR3 has 16 residues. CDR1 SGHTA and CDR2 FQGTGA come from the germline V gene. The ends were cut back, 1 base at V and 4 bases at J, with 13 bases in the middle. CDR3 DNA sequence: TGTGCCAGCAGCTTAATGTCGATCAGGGGCACCGGGGAGCTGTTTTTT. It codes for CASSLMSIRGTGELFF.